The 21 T cell receptor beta chains given below trace back to one sample, sequenced in a study of breast tumors, draining lymph nodes, adjacent tissues. TCRdb reprocessed the multiplex PCR reads via MiXCR and lists one record per CDR3 protein. This table has approximately 200,000 distinct CDR3 sequences, approximately 31% appearing once. Axillary draining lymph nodes of breast cancer patients supplied the node samples. Sequenced sample: axillary lymph node tissue. All receptors derive from a female donor with breast cancer. Some clones in this sample may be carry-over from other donors' samples.

The sample holds many counts of this clonotype. The chain has TRBV9 and TRBJ1-6, with 8 positions matching TRBD1. This CDR3 region has 16 residues. Losses at the gene ends were 4 bases for V and 8 bases for J; bases not matched to a gene: 11. Looked up from germline, CDR1 is SGDLS and CDR2 is YYNGEE. The chain's CDR3 is CASSWGQVPGDSPLHF. The CDR3 DNA reads as TGTGCCAGCAGCTGGGGACAGGTTCCCGGGGATTCACCCCTCCACTTT.

Comment on this clonotype: At one boundary the junction diverges from the germline segment, which might be a read error. The V and J genes are TRBV5-5 and TRBJ2-3, with D perhaps TRBD1 (6 bases). In germline, CDR1 is SGHKS, CDR2 YYEKEE (reference sequence). This CDR3 contains 13 residues. The CDR3 DNA reads as TGTGCCAGCAGCATGTGGGGACAATCCTACGAGCATTTT. This encodes CASSMWGQSYEHF.

This chain connects TRBV20-1 to TRBJ1-1; TRBD1 agrees at 7 bases. The length of the CDR3 is 15 residues. With 3 bases clipped from V and 5 bases from J, the junction kept 12 bases outside the gene matches. Per germline, CDR1 DFQATT and CDR2 SNEGSKA (reference sequence). The CDR3 DNA is TGCAGTGCTAGGATGACACAGGGGCCGAGGACTGAAGCTTTCTTT. Its protein is CSARMTQGPRTEAFF.

This clonotype was seen a few times. The CDR3 nucleotides read TGCGCCAGCAGACGTTGGACAGGGGACAGCATTCAGTACTTC. It encodes CASRRWTGDSIQYF. The J gene is TRBJ2-4, the V gene TRBV5-1; 9 bases align to TRBD1. The germline V gene has CDR1 SGHRS and CDR2 YFSETQ. V trimming: 5 bases; J trimming: 9 bases; junction bases outside the gene matches: 9. CDR3 length: 14 amino acids.

Notes on this clonotype: An end of the junction differs from the germline gene, which may be a read error. This chain joins TRBV12-3 or TRBV12-4 and TRBJ2-7; D may be TRBD1 (6 bases). The CDR3 has 17 residues. Here the CDR3 DNA reads TGTGCCACCAGTGATTTTGCAGAGAACGACAGGACCTACGAGCAGTACTTC. Its protein is CATSDFAENDRTYEQYF.

This clonotype was counted between two and nine times. The genes are TRBV20-1 and TRBJ2-1; 13 positions agree with TRBD2. The germline CDR1 and CDR2 sequences are DFQATT and SNEGSKA (reference sequence). The CDR3 sequence is 14 residues long. The V gene end was trimmed by 6 bases and the J gene end by 7 bases; junction bases not matched to a gene: 6. Here the CDR3 DNA reads TGCAGTGCCACCAGGACTAGCGGGAGTAATGAGCAGTTCTTC. Amino acids: CSATRTSGSNEQFF.

This clonotype was counted many times. The genes are TRBV30 and TRBJ1-3; TRBD1 matches 8 bases. The CDR3 extends over 14 amino acids. Germline-derived CDR1 and CDR2 are GTSNPN and SVGIG (reference sequence). V shed 3 bases, J shed 3 bases, and the junction held 4 bases outside the gene matches. CDR3 sequence: CAWRSGGHGNTIYF. Here the CDR3 DNA reads TGTGCCTGGAGATCAGGGGGCCATGGAAACACCATATATTTT.

A remark on this clonotype: This likely comes from a read error, as the CDR3 has no conserved phenylalanine or tryptophan at its end. The chain links TRBV7-2 to TRBJ2-5, with no clear D. From germline, CDR1 is SGHTA and CDR2 FQGNSA. The V and J ends lost 1 base and 7 bases respectively, with 13 bases between them. The CDR3 consists of 14 residues. The CDR3 spells CASSLGGIRVTQYL. CDR3 coding DNA: TGTGCCAGCAGCTTAGGGGGTATAAGGGTGACCCAGTACCTC.

This clonotype showed up many times. V usage is TRBV5-1 and J usage is TRBJ2-7, with 8 bases fitting TRBD1. V shed 0 bases and J 6 bases; nucleotides not matched to a gene: 2. Per the germline V gene, CDR1 is SGHRS and CDR2 is YFSETQ. The CDR3 spans 13 residues. As DNA, the CDR3 is TGCGCCAGCAGCTTGGGACAGGGGCCCGAGCAGTACTTC. This gives the protein CASSLGQGPEQYF.

This chain uses TRBV6-4 with TRBJ2-3; D not certain. This CDR3 has 14 residues. CDR1 is MRHNA and CDR2 is SNTAGT in the germline V gene. V lost 5 bases, J lost 12 bases, and 21 bases lay in between. Here the CDR3 reads CASSFSLGIETQYF. In DNA, the CDR3 is TGTGCCAGCAGTTTCAGTCTGGGGATAGAGACCCAGTATTTT.

This clonotype was seen at least ten times. The rearrangement uses TRBV29-1 and TRBJ1-2, with unresolved D. Per the germline V gene, CDR1 is SQVTM and CDR2 is ANQGSEA. The CDR3 extends over 11 amino acids. V was pared by 6 bases and J by 3 bases, with 8 bases between. CDR3 sequence reads: CSVPTYYGYTF. Written as DNA, the CDR3 is TGCAGCGTCCCGACTTACTATGGCTACACCTTC.

J is TRBJ2-3 and V is TRBV3-1, with 10 bases that match TRBD2. Germline V gene sequence: CDR1 LGHDT, CDR2 YNNKEL (reference sequence). There are 16 residues in the CDR3. V shed 4 bases and J 11 bases; nucleotides not matched to a gene: 15. The CDR3 nucleotides read TGTGCCAGCAGCCCTTTTAGCGGGGGGTCCTACAATGAGCAGTATTTT. As protein: CASSPFSGGSYNEQYF.

With regard to this clonotype: A read error may account for a junction end that differs from germline. The chain couples TRBV7-2 to TRBJ1-2; no clear D. Germline values: CDR1 SGHTA, CDR2 FQGNSA. There are 15 residues in the CDR3. The CDR3 coding sequence is TGTGCCAGCAGCTTAGGGGTGGGAGGGAGCTATGGCTACCCCTTC. It encodes CASSLGVGGSYGYPF.

To note about this clonotype: The germline gene is not matched at one end of the junction; a read error may be the cause. The CDR3 here is CASRTGGPYNEQLF. CDR3 in DNA: TGTGCCAGCAGAACGGGGGGGCCCTACAATGAGCAGCTCTTC. The chain recombines TRBV12-3 or TRBV12-4 with TRBJ2-1; 8 bases are shared with TRBD2. There are 14 residues in the CDR3.

The rearrangement links TRBV27 to TRBJ2-2; 7 nucleotides align to TRBD1. Trimming at V came to 8 bases and at J to 1 base, leaving 4 bases not matched to a gene. Germline CDR1 MNHEY, CDR2 SMNVEV (reference sequence). The CDR3 is 14 residues long. The CDR3 reads CASCRDRNTGELFF. The DNA of the CDR3 is TGTGCCAGCTGCCGGGACAGGAACACCGGGGAGCTGTTTTTT.

This clonotype has a count of ten or more. The rearrangement joins TRBV3-1 to TRBJ2-1; 9 bases are a match to TRBD2. CDR3 length equals 16 residues. Germline V lookup: CDR1 LGHDT, CDR2 YNNKEL (reference sequence). Losses at the gene ends were 3 bases for V and 8 bases for J; bases not matched to a gene: 11. The CDR3 sequence: CASSHRRRGGGDEQFF. CDR3 DNA sequence: TGTGCCAGCAGCCATAGAAGGCGGGGGGGAGGCGATGAGCAGTTCTTC.

A remark on this clonotype: A much bigger clone sits one base away, suggesting this may be a read error. This chain joins TRBV28 and TRBJ2-7, with a tentative D call TRBD1 (5 bases). Trimming stripped 7 bases from V and 2 bases from J, with 18 bases between. Germline lookup yields CDR1 MDHEN and CDR2 SYDVKM. The length of the CDR3 is 15 residues. The chain's CDR3 is CASTPWGPRAYEQYF. The DNA for the CDR3 is TGTGCCAGCACCCCATGGGGCCCTAGGGCCTACGAGCAGTACTTC.

There are many counts of this clonotype. The rearrangement joins TRBV20-1 to TRBJ2-3; 10 bases are shared with TRBD2. Trimming removed 0 bases from V and 4 bases from J; junction bases left unmatched: 10. Germline CDR1 is DFQATT and CDR2 is SNEGSKA (reference sequence). This CDR3 region has 17 residues. CDR3 DNA: TGCAGTGCTAGAGATCCGAATAGCGGGAGGTCCCCAGATACGCAGTATTTT. Amino acid sequence: CSARDPNSGRSPDTQYF.

This clonotype occurred many times. The chain links TRBV20-1 to TRBJ2-3, with 9 bases identical to TRBD2. The CDR3 loop spans 16 amino acids. The germline V gene has CDR1 DFQATT and CDR2 SNEGSKA (reference sequence). Germline trimming cut 6 bases from V and 5 bases from J; bases unmatched to any gene: 15. CDR3: CSAQKGGGRARDTQYF. The CDR3, as DNA: TGCAGTGCCCAAAAGGGGGGCGGGAGGGCCAGAGATACGCAGTATTTT.

This clonotype was seen many times. This chain joins TRBV5-8 and TRBJ2-3, with 8 bases identical to TRBD2. The V gene's germline CDR1 is SGHTS and CDR2 YDEGEE. V trimming: 5 bases; J trimming: 5 bases; junction bases outside the gene matches: 7. This CDR3 is built from 14 residues. CDR3 amino acids: CASSSGGALDTQYF. CDR3 sequence (DNA): TGTGCCAGCAGTTCCGGGGGGGCCTTAGATACGCAGTATTTT.

This chain links TRBV5-4 with TRBJ2-5, with TRBD1 matching 9 bases. Germline loops: CDR1 SGHNT, CDR2 YYREEE (reference sequence). This CDR3 region has 16 residues. The V gene end was trimmed by 3 bases and the J gene end by 4 bases; junction bases not matched to a gene: 10. DNA for the CDR3: TGTGCCAGCAGCTCGTCGACAGGGGGGCAGGGAGAGACCCAGTACTTC. The encoded protein is CASSSSTGGQGETQYF. The full variable domain, completed using reference TRBV5-4 and TRBJ2-5, is ETGVTQSPTHLIKTRGQQVTLRCSSQSGHNTVSWYQQALGQGPQFIFQYYREEENGRGNFPPRFSGLQFPNYSSELNVNALELDDSALYLCASSSSTGGQGETQYFGPGTRLLVL.